This T cell receptor (beta chain) was recovered during a study of blood T cell repertoires in COVID-19. About the study: Spain, Italy and the United States supplied samples that represented acute and convalescent COVID-19.

The CDR3 is 14 residues long. Germline CDR1 reads MNHEY; CDR2 reads SVGAGI. With V trimmed by 6 bases and J by 3 bases, 8 bases remained unmatched. This clone is medium-sized by share. In the authors' workflow: Quantification of nucleated cells was approximated via reference gene primer amplification. Measured with immunoSEQ multiplex PCR; TCRdb has only the in-frame clones, and not every one. V and J calls and clone size follow that table, whereas D and trimming were derived from the DNA. This sample carries tens of thousands of clones, around 83% of them seen once, and the ten largest clones take roughly 6%.

This chain links TRBV6-5 with TRBJ2-7, with 7 bases aligning to TRBD2. This TCR was sampled from a woman in her sixties with acute or convalescent COVID-19. What was sequenced was peripheral blood. CDR3: CASRQLAWDYEQYF. Written as DNA, the CDR3 is TGTGCCAGCAGGCAACTAGCGTGGGACTACGAGCAGTACTTC.